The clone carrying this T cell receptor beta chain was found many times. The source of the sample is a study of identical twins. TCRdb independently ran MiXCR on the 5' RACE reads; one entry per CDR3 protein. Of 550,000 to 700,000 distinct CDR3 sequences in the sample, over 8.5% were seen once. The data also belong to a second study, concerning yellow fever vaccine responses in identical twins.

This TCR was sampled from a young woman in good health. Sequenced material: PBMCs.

The CDR3 loop reads CASSPPVIYEQYF. Written as DNA, the CDR3 is TGCGCCAGCAGCCCCCCCGTGATTTACGAGCAGTACTTC. J is TRBJ2-7 and V is TRBV5-1; D call uncertain. With 4 bases removed from V and 4 bases from J, the gap between germline ends came to 12 bases. The CDR3 runs 13 residues. The germline gives CDR1 SGHRS, CDR2 YFSETQ.